A single sample gave rise to the 19 T cell receptor beta chains below, sequenced in a study of chronic HIV infection and antiretroviral therapy. TCRdb reprocessed the 5' RACE reads with MiXCR, giving one entry per CDR3 protein. The table shows some 38,000 distinct CDR3 sequences, with 8.2% occurring only once. The sequencing sample was made of peripheral blood. The receptors were gathered from an adult who had HIV and had not received antiretroviral therapy, or was an uninfected healthy control (not recorded which).

This clonotype was seen at least ten times. This chain joins TRBV28 and TRBJ2-3; 10 nucleotides agree with TRBD1. This CDR3 contains 14 residues. V was clipped by 10 bases and J by 5 bases; unmatched bases: 9. Germline V gene sequence: CDR1 MDHEN, CDR2 SYDVKM. The CDR3 here is CATNGQGGKDTQYF. The CDR3 DNA sequence: TGTGCCACCAACGGACAGGGGGGGAAAGATACGCAGTATTTT. The full variable domain, with the rest looked up from reference TRBV28 and TRBJ2-3, is DVKVTQSSRYLVKRTGEKVFLECVQDMDHENMFWYRQDPGLGLRLIYFSYDVKMKEKGDIPEGYSVSREKKERFSLILESASTNQTSMYLCATNGQGGKDTQYFGPGTRLTVL.

J is TRBJ1-2 and V is TRBV2; D gene unclear. The CDR3 covers 11 residues. Germline V gene data show CDR1 as SNHLY and CDR2 as FYNNEI. V was pared by 7 bases and J by 10 bases, with 13 bases between. The CDR3, as DNA: TGTGCCAGCACATGGTCTTTAGACTACACCTTC. The encoded protein is CASTWSLDYTF.

There are many counts of this clonotype. The CDR3 region has the DNA TGTGCCAGCAGCCATGGGACCCTCTCTCGGAGCAATCAGCCCCAGCATTTT. It yields the protein CASSHGTLSRSNQPQHF. This chain joins TRBV4-2 and TRBJ1-5; TRBD1 is a possible D gene (5 bases). The V gene lost 3 bases and the J gene lost 1 base, with 16 bases spanning the gap. CDR1 is LGHNA and CDR2 is YNFKEQ in the germline V gene. There are 17 residues in the CDR3.

In nucleotides, the CDR3 is TGTGCCAGCAACGAACAGGGGAACTATGGCTACACCTTC. Translated, it gives CASNEQGNYGYTF. This chain connects TRBV12-3 or TRBV12-4 to TRBJ1-2, with 7 bases aligning to TRBD1. V was pared by 7 bases and J by 2 bases, with 4 bases of the junction left unmatched. The CDR3 is 13 residues long.

The chain links TRBV30 to TRBJ2-7; 9 nucleotides align to TRBD2. V gave up 3 bases and J gave up 5 bases; unmatched junction bases: 2. The CDR3 contains 12 residues. Germline lookup yields CDR1 GTSNPN and CDR2 SVGIG (reference sequence). The CDR3 nucleotides read TGTGCCTGGAGCCCTAGCGGGGACGAGCAGTACTTC. Its protein product is CAWSPSGDEQYF.

J is TRBJ2-7 and V is TRBV11-2; D perhaps matches TRBD2 (6 bases). CDR3 length: 14 residues. Germline values: CDR1 SGHAT, CDR2 FQNNGV. With 8 bases removed from V and 5 bases from J, the gap between germline ends came to 19 bases. The CDR3 is CASCYPGTFDEQYF. In DNA, the CDR3 is TGTGCCAGCTGCTACCCTGGGACTTTCGACGAGCAGTACTTC.

This clonotype was detected ten times or more. The chain combines TRBV15 with TRBJ2-3, with a tentative D call TRBD1 (6 bases). The CDR3 loop spans 14 amino acids. V was clipped by 0 bases and J by 4 bases, with 8 bases between them. In germline, CDR1 is LNHNV, CDR2 YYDKDF (reference sequence). CDR3 in amino acids: CATSRDRGPDTQYF. CDR3 sequence (DNA): TGTGCCACCAGCAGAGACAGGGGCCCAGATACGCAGTATTTT.

This clonotype was counted many times. This rearrangement joins TRBV12-3 or TRBV12-4 to TRBJ2-5, with TRBD2 matching 7 bases. The junction had 3 bases not matched to a gene; V was cut back by 1 base and J by 4 bases. The CDR3 covers 14 residues. CDR3 coding DNA: TGTGCCAGCAGTTTAGGCGGGAGAGGAGAGACCCAGTACTTC. Encoded protein: CASSLGGRGETQYF.

This clonotype was detected many times. The rearrangement uses TRBV5-1 and TRBJ2-5; 7 bases map to TRBD1. Germline lookup yields CDR1 SGHRS and CDR2 YFSETQ. CDR3 length equals 16 residues. V gave up 5 bases and J gave up 6 bases; unmatched junction bases: 16. Written as DNA, the CDR3 is TGCGCCAGCAGATCCCCGGAAACAGGGGTTTTCCAGACCCAGTACTTC. Protein: CASRSPETGVFQTQYF.

This clonotype was counted at least ten times. The chain links TRBV2 to TRBJ2-3; weak D call: TRBD1 (5 bases). V was cut by 7 bases and J by 1 base, with 12 bases left in between. Germline V gives CDR1 SNHLY, CDR2 FYNNEI. CDR3 length: 14 amino acids. The CDR3 here is CASTEAGRTDTQYF. Here the CDR3 DNA reads TGTGCCAGCACCGAGGCAGGGCGCACAGATACGCAGTATTTT.

At least ten counts were recorded for this clonotype. V is TRBV12-3 or TRBV12-4 and J is TRBJ2-3; D unclear. This CDR3 contains 15 residues. V lost 5 bases, J lost 0 bases, and 12 bases lay in between. The DNA of the CDR3 is TGTGCCAGCAGTCTCCGTAGAGCCAGCACAGATACGCAGTATTTT. This encodes CASSLRRASTDTQYF.

V usage is TRBV9 and J usage is TRBJ2-1, with TRBD2 matching over 9 bases. The CDR3 loop spans 16 amino acids. V was clipped by 2 bases and J by 5 bases; unmatched bases: 8. CDR1 SGDLS and CDR2 YYNGEE come from the germline V gene. The DNA for the CDR3 is TGTGCCAGCAGCGTTCGTCCTAGCGGGATTCACAATGAGCAGTTCTTC. Amino acids: CASSVRPSGIHNEQFF.

V usage is TRBV2 and J usage is TRBJ2-5; D is ambiguous. Trimming removed 8 bases from V and 4 bases from J, with 8 bases in between. The CDR3 has 11 amino acids. Germline V gene lookup returns CDR1 SNHLY and CDR2 FYNNEI. CDR3 amino acids: CASQVRETQYF. The CDR3 nucleotides read TGTGCCAGCCAGGTCCGAGAGACCCAGTACTTC.

CDR3 protein: CASSQDRGKDPSHGYTF. In DNA form, the CDR3 reads TGCGCCAGCAGCCAAGATCGGGGGAAAGACCCGTCCCATGGCTACACCTTC. The chain couples TRBV4-1 to TRBJ1-2, with a possible D match to TRBD1 (5 bases). V was shortened by 0 bases and J by 6 bases, with 20 bases between the two germline ends. This CDR3 has 17 residues. Germline values: CDR1 MGHRA, CDR2 YSYEKL.

The J gene is TRBJ1-5, the V gene TRBV28, with 7 bases identical to TRBD1. Germline CDR1 reads MDHEN; CDR2 reads SYDVKM. The CDR3 spans 14 residues. The trim removed 6 bases at V and 7 bases at J, leaving 9 bases unmatched. The CDR3 sequence: CASSLTGSFQPQHF. CDR3 coding DNA: TGTGCCAGCAGCTTGACAGGGTCGTTCCAGCCCCAGCATTTT.

There are many counts of this clonotype. V is TRBV6-1 and J is TRBJ2-3; the D is unclear. This CDR3 is 12 amino acids long. Germline values: CDR1 MNHNS, CDR2 SASEGT. V shed 7 bases and J shed 0 bases, with 5 bases lying between them. CDR3 in amino acids: CASTGSTDTQYF. For the CDR3, the DNA is TGTGCCAGCACAGGTAGCACAGATACGCAGTATTTT.

The V call is TRBV12-3 or TRBV12-4, the J call TRBJ2-7, with D uncertain. Between the trimmed V and J ends, which lost 3 bases and 2 bases, there was a span of 11 bases. The CDR3 runs 14 residues. CDR3 sequence reads: CASSFHTFPYEQYF. The CDR3 DNA sequence: TGTGCCAGCAGTTTTCACACCTTCCCCTACGAGCAGTACTTC.

The chain recombines TRBV7-9 with TRBJ1-5, with 7 bases that match TRBD1. The germline CDR1 and CDR2 sequences are SEHNR and FQNEAQ (reference sequence). The CDR3 spans 15 residues. Trimming cost V 5 bases and J 4 bases; bases outside gene matches: 8. The CDR3 here is CASSQGETGNQPQHF. CDR3 bases: TGTGCCAGCAGCCAAGGGGAGACAGGGAATCAGCCCCAGCATTTT.

This clonotype was counted between two and nine times. The chain uses TRBV6-5 and TRBJ1-2; 8 nucleotides align to TRBD1. V was pared by 5 bases and J by 6 bases, with 5 bases of the junction left unmatched. Germline assignment: CDR1 MNHEY and CDR2 SVGAGI. This CDR3 contains 13 residues. The CDR3, as DNA: TGTGCCAGCAGTCCCTCGACAGGGGATGGCTACACCTTC. It is translated as CASSPSTGDGYTF.